The rows below give T cell receptor beta chains drawn from one sample of a study of T-cell reconstitution after alpha-beta-depleted transplantation in children. TCRdb ran MiXCR on the PCR reads and lists one entry per CDR3 protein. The table lists some 550,000 distinct CDR3 sequences, 20% to 25% of them singletons. The sample in question was PBMCs, mostly from graft donor cells, obtained 360 days after TCRalphabeta/CD19-depleted stem cell transplant. These receptors were collected from a boy in the first two years of life who had a stem cell transplant for acute myeloid leukemia, so the T cells may come from the graft donor. Both conserved end residues are part of each CDR3. The order of the fields is D gene, V gene, J gene, clone size, CDR3 protein, CDR3 DNA. D genes are given only for firm matches. Clone size is given for some rows only: seen once, a few or many times, or a class if the clone is expanded.

TRBD2	TRBV7-2	TRBJ2-5	NA	CASSSDPSGGAKTQYF	TGTGCCAGCAGCTCGGACCCTAGCGGGGGGGCCAAGACCCAGTACTTC
NA	TRBV18	TRBJ1-2	few	CASSDRSVDGYTF	TGTGCCAGCTCAGACCGCTCGGTTGATGGCTACACCTTC
TRBD1	TRBV12-3/TRBV12-4	TRBJ1-1	few	CASSYPLNRGDTEAFF	TGTGCCAGCAGTTACCCCTTAAACAGGGGTGACACTGAAGCTTTCTTT
NA	TRBV10-2	TRBJ2-1	few	CASLDLGHEQFF	TGCGCCAGCCTCGATCTCGGGCATGAGCAGTTCTTC
TRBD2	TRBV6-5	TRBJ2-3	NA	CASSYSSLAGNTQYF	TGTGCCAGCAGTTACTCGAGCCTAGCGGGGAATACGCAGTATTTT
NA	TRBV6-2/TRBV6-3	TRBJ2-1	NA	CASSYPSKIPIGGNYNEQFF	TGTGCCAGCAGTTACCCTTCAAAGATTCCCATAGGGGGAAACTACAATGAGCAGTTCTTC
NA	TRBV20-1	TRBJ2-2	NA	CSADRDGTHYTGELFF	TGCAGTGCGGACCGGGACGGAACCCACTATACCGGGGAGCTGTTTTTT
NA	TRBV11-2	TRBJ2-5	many	CASSLGLGPDRETQYF	TGTGCCAGCAGCTTAGGGTTGGGACCTGACCGGGAGACCCAGTACTTC
TRBD2	TRBV11-2	TRBJ2-7	NA	CASSGAGSTSGGRYEQYF	TGTGCCAGCAGCGGGGCCGGATCGACCAGCGGGGGCAGATACGAGCAGTACTTC
NA	TRBV6-5	TRBJ1-1	many	CASSYSAGSAEAFF	TGTGCCAGCAGTTACTCGGCAGGGAGCGCTGAAGCTTTCTTT
NA	TRBV10-3	TRBJ1-5	NA	CAISESQLQPQHF	TGTGCCATCAGTGAGTCACAATTACAGCCCCAGCATTTT
NA	TRBV6-1	TRBJ1-2	few	CASSGRDIFYGYTF	TGTGCCAGCAGTGGCCGGGACATCTTCTATGGCTACACCTTC
TRBD2	TRBV13	TRBJ2-1	few	CASSHSGGAFNPFEQFF	TGTGCCAGCAGCCATAGCGGGGGGGCTTTCAACCCCTTCGAGCAGTTCTTC
NA	TRBV4-3	TRBJ2-5	many	CASSQDLGGRSETQYF	TGCGCCAGCAGCCAAGATTTAGGGGGGCGATCAGAGACCCAGTACTTC
TRBD2	TRBV10-2	TRBJ2-1	few	CASSGKGLAGGQNEQFF	TGCGCCAGCAGTGGAAAAGGACTAGCGGGGGGGCAGAATGAGCAGTTCTTC
TRBD2	TRBV7-6	TRBJ2-2	NA	CASSLAPGLGELANTGELFF	TGTGCCAGCAGCTTGGCACCGGGACTAGGGGAACTCGCGAACACCGGGGAGCTGTTTTTT
TRBD2	TRBV12-3/TRBV12-4	TRBJ2-1	many	CASSPGPSGGYNEQFF	TGTGCCAGCAGCCCGGGCCCTAGCGGGGGGTACAATGAGCAGTTCTTC
NA	TRBV12-3/TRBV12-4	TRBJ2-1	many	CASSRLDEQFF	TGTGCCAGCAGTCGACTGGATGAGCAGTTCTTC
TRBD2	TRBV20-1	TRBJ2-1	many	CSAPLSLAGGYNEQFF	TGCAGTGCTCCGTTGTCGCTAGCGGGGGGTTACAATGAGCAGTTCTTC
NA	TRBV7-2	TRBJ1-1	many	CASTIGGALTEAFF	TGTGCCAGCACCATAGGGGGGGCTCTGACTGAAGCTTTCTTT
TRBD1	TRBV5-1	TRBJ2-5	few	CASGVTGPTETQYF	TGCGCCAGCGGAGTGACAGGGCCTACAGAGACCCAGTACTTC
NA	TRBV5-4	TRBJ2-3	few	CASSLTGADTQYF	TGTGCCAGCAGCTTGACCGGCGCAGATACGCAGTATTTT
NA	TRBV7-3	TRBJ2-1	NA	CASSLEVGAPYNEQFF	TGTGCCAGCAGCTTAGAGGTGGGGGCCCCATACAATGAGCAGTTCTTC
NA	TRBV24-1	TRBJ2-1	NA	CATTRDYEQFF	TGTGCCACCACCCGGGACTATGAGCAGTTCTTC
NA	TRBV29-1	TRBJ2-1	NA	CSGGEWNNEQFF	TGCAGCGGCGGGGAATGGAACAATGAGCAGTTCTTC
NA	TRBV7-3	TRBJ2-2	NA	CASSLSPGRANTGELFF	TGTGCCAGCAGCTTAAGCCCCGGCAGGGCGAACACCGGGGAGCTGTTTTTT
TRBD2	TRBV29-1	TRBJ2-5	few	CSVALYSGGAKETQYF	TGCAGCGTTGCCCTCTATAGCGGGGGAGCCAAAGAGACCCAGTACTTC
NA	TRBV20-1	TRBJ1-5	few	CSARETATDQPQHF	TGCAGTGCTAGGGAAACAGCTACTGATCAGCCCCAGCATTTT
NA	TRBV9	TRBJ1-1	few	CASSGVGNTEAFF	TGTGCCAGCAGCGGCGTAGGGAACACTGAAGCTTTCTTT
NA	TRBV29-1	TRBJ1-1	NA	CSVYVNTEAFF	TGCAGCGTTTATGTGAACACTGAAGCTTTCTTT
NA	TRBV6-5	TRBJ1-2	NA	CASSYAGLNYGYTF	TGTGCCAGCAGTTACGCAGGCCTTAACTATGGCTACACCTTC
NA	TRBV20-1	TRBJ2-3	many	CSGALSGPDTQYF	TGCAGTGGAGCACTTAGCGGACCAGATACGCAGTATTTT
TRBD1	TRBV7-9	TRBJ1-2	few	CASRPQGVVRGYTF	TGTGCCAGCAGACCCCAGGGGGTTGTACGGGGCTACACCTTC
NA	TRBV28	TRBJ1-5	NA	CVAGINQPQHF	TGTGTAGCGGGAATCAATCAGCCCCAGCATTTT
TRBD2	TRBV6-5	TRBJ2-7	few	CARDSGGGYEQYF	TGTGCCCGTGATAGCGGGGGGGGCTACGAGCAGTACTTC
TRBD1	TRBV20-1	TRBJ1-1	many	CSAGGQGHTEAFF	TGCAGTGCTGGGGGACAGGGGCACACTGAAGCTTTCTTT
NA	TRBV24-1	TRBJ2-3	NA	CATSEKLRNTQYF	TGTGCCACCAGTGAGAAGCTTCGTAATACGCAGTATTTT
TRBD1	TRBV30	TRBJ2-5	NA	CAYDRGLQETQYF	TGTGCCTACGACAGGGGGCTCCAAGAGACCCAGTACTTC
NA	TRBV4-3	TRBJ1-6	many	CASSQDRRVNNSPLHF	TGCGCCAGCAGCCAAGATCGGAGGGTTAATAATTCACCCCTCCACTTT
NA	TRBV27	TRBJ2-3	few	CASSLYRSGSSTDTQYF	TGTGCCAGCAGTTTATACCGCAGCGGATCTAGCACAGATACGCAGTATTTT
NA	TRBV2	TRBJ2-1	few	CASSELRDNEQFF	TGTGCCAGCAGTGAGCTCAGGGACAATGAGCAGTTCTTC
NA	TRBV27	TRBJ1-2	NA	CASSSSDEWGPYGYTF	TGTGCCAGCAGTTCCAGCGATGAGTGGGGGCCTTATGGCTACACCTTC
NA	TRBV11-2	TRBJ2-2	once	CASSLVPGGRAPGSCFF	NA
NA	TRBV29-1	TRBJ1-1	NA	CSDSGRPNTEAFF	TGCAGCGATTCAGGGAGACCGAACACTGAAGCTTTCTTT
NA	TRBV12-3/TRBV12-4	TRBJ1-2	few	CASSLSVGGLDGYTF	TGTGCCAGCAGTCTCTCAGTTGGGGGGCTGGATGGCTACACCTTC
TRBD1	TRBV5-5	TRBJ2-5	few	CASSQGQAGETQYF	TGTGCCAGCAGCCAGGGACAGGCGGGAGAGACCCAGTACTTC
TRBD2	TRBV6-1	TRBJ2-3	few	CASSPLWGEGDTQYF	TGTGCCAGCAGTCCCCTTTGGGGGGAGGGAGATACGCAGTATTTT
NA	TRBV6-6	TRBJ1-2	NA	CASLKGNGYTF	TGTGCCAGCCTTAAGGGGAATGGCTACACCTTC
TRBD1	TRBV29-1	TRBJ2-1	many	CSVVNRGYSYNEQFF	TGCAGCGTAGTCAACAGGGGATACTCCTACAATGAGCAGTTCTTC
TRBD1	TRBV7-2	TRBJ1-2	once	CASSSRAGGNDYGYTF	TGTGCCAGCAGCTCTAGGGCAGGGGGGAATGACTATGGCTACACCTTC
NA	TRBV7-9	TRBJ2-7	many	CASSLGGLPSYEQYF	TGTGCCAGCAGCTTAGGAGGACTGCCGTCCTACGAGCAGTACTTC
TRBD1	TRBV12-3/TRBV12-4	TRBJ2-5	many	CASSPDRGAQETQYF	TGTGCCAGCAGTCCGGACAGGGGGGCCCAAGAGACCCAGTACTTC
NA	TRBV4-2	TRBJ2-1	NA	CASRVGAGFDEQFF	TGTGCCAGCAGGGTTGGTGCAGGGTTCGATGAGCAGTTCTTC
TRBD1	TRBV5-1	TRBJ1-4	NA	CASSATGVLEEKLFF	TGCGCCAGCAGCGCGACAGGGGTTCTCGAGGAAAAACTGTTTTTT
TRBD1	TRBV6-1	TRBJ1-1	NA	CASSPGQGDPEAFF	TGTGCCAGCAGTCCAGGACAGGGGGACCCTGAAGCTTTCTTT
NA	TRBV4-3	TRBJ2-7	NA	CASSQRSRDGEQYF	TGCGCCAGCAGCCAGCGGTCCCGAGATGGGGAGCAGTACTTC
TRBD1	TRBV12-3/TRBV12-4	TRBJ1-1	few	CASSLASGGPGAFF	TGTGCCAGCAGTTTAGCTTCAGGGGGACCTGGTGCTTTCTTT
NA	TRBV12-3/TRBV12-4	TRBJ1-5	NA	CASSFLAGGLGSNQPQHF	NA
TRBD1	TRBV20-1	TRBJ2-7	NA	CCARDGGTGVYEQYF	TGCTGTGCTAGAGATGGAGGGACAGGGGTCTACGAGCAGTACTTC